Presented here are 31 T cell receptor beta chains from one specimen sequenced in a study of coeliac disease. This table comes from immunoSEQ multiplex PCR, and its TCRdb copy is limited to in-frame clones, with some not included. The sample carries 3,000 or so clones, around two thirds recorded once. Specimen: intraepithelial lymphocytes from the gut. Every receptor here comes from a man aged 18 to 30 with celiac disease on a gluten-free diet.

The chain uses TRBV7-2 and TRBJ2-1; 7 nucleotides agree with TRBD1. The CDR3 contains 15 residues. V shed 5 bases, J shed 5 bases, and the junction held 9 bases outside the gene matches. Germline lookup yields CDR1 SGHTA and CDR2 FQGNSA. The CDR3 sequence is CASSQPGQPDNEQFF. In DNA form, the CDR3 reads TGTGCCAGCAGCCAACCGGGACAGCCCGACAATGAGCAGTTCTTC.

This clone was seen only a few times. CDR3 bases: TGTGCCAGTAGTATTCGGGGGTCCTACAATGAGCAGTTCTTC. This codes for CASSIRGSYNEQFF. This sequence joins TRBV19 and TRBJ2-1, with D perhaps TRBD2 (6 bases). Germline CDR1 is LNHDA and CDR2 is SQIVND (reference sequence). V lost 3 bases and J 1 base, leaving 7 bases between the germline ends. The CDR3 sequence is 14 residues long.

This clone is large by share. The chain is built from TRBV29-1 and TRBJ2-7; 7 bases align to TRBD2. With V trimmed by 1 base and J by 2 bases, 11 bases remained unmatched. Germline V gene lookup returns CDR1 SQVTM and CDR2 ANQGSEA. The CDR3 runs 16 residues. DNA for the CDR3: TGCAGCGTTGAAGGGCTCCAGGGTGGGAGGGCCTACGAGCAGTACTTC. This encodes CSVEGLQGGRAYEQYF.

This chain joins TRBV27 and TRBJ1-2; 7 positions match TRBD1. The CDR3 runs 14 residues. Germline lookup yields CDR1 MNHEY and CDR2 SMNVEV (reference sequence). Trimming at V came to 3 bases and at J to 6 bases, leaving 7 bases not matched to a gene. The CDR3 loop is CASSLGQPTNGYTF. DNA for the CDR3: TGTGCCAGCAGTTTGGGACAGCCAACTAATGGCTACACCTTC.

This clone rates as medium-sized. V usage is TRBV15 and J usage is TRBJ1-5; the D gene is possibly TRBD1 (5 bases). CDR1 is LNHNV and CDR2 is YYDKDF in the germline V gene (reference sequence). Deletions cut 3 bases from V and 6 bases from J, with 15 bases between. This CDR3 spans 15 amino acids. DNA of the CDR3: TGTGCCACCAGCAGTGGGAGGGGCGGCGGTCAGCCCCAGCATTTT. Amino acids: CATSSGRGGGQPQHF.

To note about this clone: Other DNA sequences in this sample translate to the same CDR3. CDR3 DNA sequence: TGTGCCAGCAGCACCTCCGGGACACCTAATTCACCCCTCCACTTT. Translation: CASSTSGTPNSPLHF. This sequence joins TRBV7-3 and TRBJ1-6; possible D gene TRBD1, 6 bases. The CDR3 has 15 residues. Germline CDR1 and CDR2: SGHTA and FQGTGA. Trimming left V 5 bases short and J 6 bases short, with 14 bases between.

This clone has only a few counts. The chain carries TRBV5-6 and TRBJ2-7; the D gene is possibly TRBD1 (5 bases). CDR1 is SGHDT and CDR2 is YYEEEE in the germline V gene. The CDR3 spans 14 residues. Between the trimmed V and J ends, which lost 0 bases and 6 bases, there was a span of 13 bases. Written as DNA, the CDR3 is TGTGCCAGCAGCTTGGGAACGAATGGGGCCGAGCAGTACTTC. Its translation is CASSLGTNGAEQYF. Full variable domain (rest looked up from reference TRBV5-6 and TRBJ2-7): DAGVTQSPTHLIKTRGQQVTLRCSPKSGHDTVSWYQQALGQGPQFIFQYYEEEERQRGNFPDRFSGHQFPNYSSELNVNALLLGDSALYLCASSLGTNGAEQYFGPGTRLTVT.

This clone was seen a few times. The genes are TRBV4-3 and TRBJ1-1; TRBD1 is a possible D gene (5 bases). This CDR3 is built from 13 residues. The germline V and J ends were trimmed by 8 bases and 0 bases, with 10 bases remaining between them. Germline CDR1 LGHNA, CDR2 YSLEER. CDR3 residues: CASSDSMNTEAFF. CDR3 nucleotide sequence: TGCGCCAGCTCCGACAGCATGAACACTGAAGCTTTCTTT.

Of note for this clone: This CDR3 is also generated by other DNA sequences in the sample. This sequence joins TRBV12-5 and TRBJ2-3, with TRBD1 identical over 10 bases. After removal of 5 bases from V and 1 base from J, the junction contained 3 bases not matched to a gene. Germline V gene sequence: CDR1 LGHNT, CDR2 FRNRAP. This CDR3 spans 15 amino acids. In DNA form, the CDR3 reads TGTGCTAGTGGTCCCGGACAGGGGGGCACAGATACGCAGTATTTT. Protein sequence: CASGPGQGGTDTQYF.

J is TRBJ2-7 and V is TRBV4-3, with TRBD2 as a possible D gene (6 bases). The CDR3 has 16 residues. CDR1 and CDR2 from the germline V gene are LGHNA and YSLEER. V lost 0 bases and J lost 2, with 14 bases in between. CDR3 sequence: CASSQDRGEDTYEQYF. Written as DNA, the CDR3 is TGCGCCAGCAGCCAAGATCGAGGGGAGGACACCTACGAGCAGTACTTC.

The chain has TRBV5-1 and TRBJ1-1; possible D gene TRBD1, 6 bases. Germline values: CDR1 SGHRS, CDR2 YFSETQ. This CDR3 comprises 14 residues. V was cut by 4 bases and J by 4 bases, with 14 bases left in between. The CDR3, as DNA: TGCGCCAGCAGCATGTCAGGGGTCGGCACTGAAGCTTTCTTT. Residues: CASSMSGVGTEAFF.

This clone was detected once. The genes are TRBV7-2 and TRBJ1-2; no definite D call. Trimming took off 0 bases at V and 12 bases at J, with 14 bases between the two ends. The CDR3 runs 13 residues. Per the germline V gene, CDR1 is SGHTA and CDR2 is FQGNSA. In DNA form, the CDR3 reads TGTGCCAGCAGCTTAGCGGTCGGGGAGTCCCACACCTTC. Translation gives CASSLAVGESHTF.

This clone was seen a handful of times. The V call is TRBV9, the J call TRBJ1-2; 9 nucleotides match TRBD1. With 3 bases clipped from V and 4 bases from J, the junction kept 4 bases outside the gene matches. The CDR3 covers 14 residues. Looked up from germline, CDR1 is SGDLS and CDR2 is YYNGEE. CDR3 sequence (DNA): TGTGCCAGCAGCGGGTCGGACAGGGGCTATGGCTACACCTTC. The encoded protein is CASSGSDRGYGYTF.

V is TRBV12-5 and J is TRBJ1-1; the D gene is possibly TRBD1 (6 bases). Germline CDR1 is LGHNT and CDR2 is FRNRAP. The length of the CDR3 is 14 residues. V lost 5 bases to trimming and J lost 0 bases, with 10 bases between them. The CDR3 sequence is CASGMTGVNTEAFF. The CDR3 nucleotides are TGTGCTAGTGGTATGACAGGTGTGAACACTGAAGCTTTCTTT.

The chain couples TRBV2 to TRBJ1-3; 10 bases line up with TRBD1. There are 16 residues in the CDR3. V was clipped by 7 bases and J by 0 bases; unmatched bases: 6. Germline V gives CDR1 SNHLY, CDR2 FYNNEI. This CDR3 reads CASTWGQGSSGNTIYF. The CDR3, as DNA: TGTGCCAGCACCTGGGGACAGGGGAGCTCTGGAAACACCATATATTTT.

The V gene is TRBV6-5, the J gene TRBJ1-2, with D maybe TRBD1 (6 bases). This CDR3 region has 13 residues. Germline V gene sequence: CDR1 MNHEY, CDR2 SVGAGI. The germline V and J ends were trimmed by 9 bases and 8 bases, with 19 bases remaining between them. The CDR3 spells CASRLLQGGGYTF. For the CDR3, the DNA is TGTGCCAGTCGACTACTACAGGGAGGGGGCTACACCTTC.

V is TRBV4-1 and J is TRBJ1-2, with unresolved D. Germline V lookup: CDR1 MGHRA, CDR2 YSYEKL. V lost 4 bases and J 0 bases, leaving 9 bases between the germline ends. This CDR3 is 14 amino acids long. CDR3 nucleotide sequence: TGCGCCAGCAGCCTGACTGAAGCTAACTATGGCTACACCTTC. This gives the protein CASSLTEANYGYTF.

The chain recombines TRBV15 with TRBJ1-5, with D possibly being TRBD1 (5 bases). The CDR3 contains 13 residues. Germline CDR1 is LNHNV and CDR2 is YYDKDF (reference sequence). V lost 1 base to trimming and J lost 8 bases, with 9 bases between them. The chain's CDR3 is CATSRGGVKPQHF. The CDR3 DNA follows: TGTGCCACCAGCAGAGGGGGGGTTAAGCCCCAGCATTTT.

Here the CDR3 reads CASSIQERGYTF. CDR3 bases: TGTGCCAGTAGTATACAGGAACGGGGCTACACCTTC. This chain joins TRBV19 and TRBJ1-2; D is unclear. The CDR3 covers 12 residues. Germline V gives CDR1 LNHDA, CDR2 SQIVND (reference sequence). The V gene lost 2 bases and the J gene lost 8 bases, with 9 bases spanning the gap. The complete variable domain, with remaining parts taken from reference TRBV19 and TRBJ1-2, reads DGGITQSPKYLFRKEGQNVTLSCEQNLNHDAMYWYRQDPGQGLRLIYYSQIVNDFQKGDIAEGYSVSREKKESFPLTVTSAQKNPTAFYLCASSIQERGYTFGSGTRLTVV.

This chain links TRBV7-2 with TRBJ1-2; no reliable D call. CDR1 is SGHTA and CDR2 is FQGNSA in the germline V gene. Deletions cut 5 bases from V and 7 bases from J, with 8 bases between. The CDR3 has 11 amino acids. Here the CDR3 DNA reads TGTGCCAGCAGCCCAGGTAGTGGCTACACCTTC. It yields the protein CASSPGSGYTF.

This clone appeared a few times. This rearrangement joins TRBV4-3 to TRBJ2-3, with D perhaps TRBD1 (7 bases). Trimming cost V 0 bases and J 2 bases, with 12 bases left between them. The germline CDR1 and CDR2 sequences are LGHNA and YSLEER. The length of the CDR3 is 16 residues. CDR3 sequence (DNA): TGCGCCAGCAGCCAAGATGTCAGGGGGGTCACAGATACGCAGTATTTT. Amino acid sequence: CASSQDVRGVTDTQYF.

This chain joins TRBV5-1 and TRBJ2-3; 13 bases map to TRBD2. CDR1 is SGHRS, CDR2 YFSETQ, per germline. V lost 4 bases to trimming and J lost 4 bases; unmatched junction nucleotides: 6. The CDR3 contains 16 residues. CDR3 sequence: CASSLGLAGEADTQYF. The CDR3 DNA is TGCGCCAGCAGCCTTGGACTAGCGGGGGAGGCAGATACGCAGTATTTT.

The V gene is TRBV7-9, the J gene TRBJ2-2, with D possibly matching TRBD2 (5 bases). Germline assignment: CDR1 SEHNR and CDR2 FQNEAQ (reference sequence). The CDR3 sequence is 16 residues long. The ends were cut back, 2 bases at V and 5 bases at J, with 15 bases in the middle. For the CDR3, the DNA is TGTGCCAGCAGCTTAAACCTAGCCGTTAGGACCGGGGAGCTGTTTTTT. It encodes CASSLNLAVRTGELFF.

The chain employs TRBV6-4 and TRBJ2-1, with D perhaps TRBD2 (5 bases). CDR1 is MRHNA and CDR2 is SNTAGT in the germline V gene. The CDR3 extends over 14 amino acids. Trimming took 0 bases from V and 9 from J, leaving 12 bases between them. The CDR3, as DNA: TGTGCCAGCAGTGACTCAGCGGACCTCGGTGAGCAGTTCTTC. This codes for CASSDSADLGEQFF.

CDR3 in amino acids: CASSTPLSSVGKETQYF. As DNA, the CDR3 is TGTGCCAGCAGTACGCCCCTCTCTAGCGTGGGAAAAGAGACCCAGTACTTC. V and J are TRBV6-4 and TRBJ2-5; a possible D gene is TRBD2 (6 bases). CDR1 and CDR2 from the germline V gene are MRHNA and SNTAGT. The CDR3 has 17 residues. With 5 bases removed from V and 3 bases from J, the gap between germline ends came to 22 bases.

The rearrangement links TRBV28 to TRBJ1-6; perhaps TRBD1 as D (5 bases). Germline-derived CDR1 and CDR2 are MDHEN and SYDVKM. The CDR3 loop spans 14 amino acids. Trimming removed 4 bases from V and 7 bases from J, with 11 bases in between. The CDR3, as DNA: TGTGCCAGCAGTTCCAGGGTAGGGAATTCACCCCTCCACTTT. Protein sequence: CASSSRVGNSPLHF.

CDR3 coding DNA: TGTGCCAGCTCACCACGCCGGGACAGGGAGGTTGAAGCTTTCTTT. This sequence encodes CASSPRRDREVEAFF. This sequence joins TRBV18 and TRBJ1-1; TRBD1 aligns across 9 bases. Trimming removed 1 base from V and 7 bases from J; junction bases left unmatched: 7. CDR3 size: 15 residues. Germline assignment: CDR1 KGHSH and CDR2 LQKENI.

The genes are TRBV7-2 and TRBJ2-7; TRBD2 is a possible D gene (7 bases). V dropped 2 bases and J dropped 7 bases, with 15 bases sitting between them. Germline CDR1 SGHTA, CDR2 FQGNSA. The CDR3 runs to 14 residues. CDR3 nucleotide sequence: TGTGCCAGCAGCTTATTTGAGGGGGGGCAAGAGCAGTACTTC. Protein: CASSLFEGGQEQYF.

The CDR3 loop is CASSYGGETQYF. For the CDR3, the DNA is TGTGCCAGCAGCTACGGGGGAGAGACCCAGTACTTC. The rearrangement links TRBV7-3 to TRBJ2-5; tentatively, D is TRBD2 (6 bases). The CDR3 extends over 12 amino acids. Germline CDR1 SGHTA, CDR2 FQGTGA. Trimming took 4 bases from V and 4 from J, leaving 7 bases between them.

This CDR3 is CAAASNRVGLSGANVLTF. DNA of the CDR3: TGTGCCGCCGCCAGTAACAGGGTGGGCCTCTCTGGGGCCAACGTCCTGACTTTC. This chain connects TRBV19 to TRBJ2-6, with TRBD1 as a possible D gene (6 bases). The CDR3 spans 18 residues. The V and J ends lost 11 bases and 0 bases respectively, with 23 bases between them. CDR1 is LNHDA and CDR2 is SQIVND in the germline V gene (reference sequence). The full variable domain, in which reference TRBV19 and TRBJ2-6 provide the parts outside the CDR3, is DGGITQSPKYLFRKEGQNVTLSCEQNLNHDAMYWYRQDPGQGLRLIYYSQIVNDFQKGDIAEGYSVSREKKESFPLTVTSAQKNPTAFYLCAAASNRVGLSGANVLTFGAGSRLTVL.

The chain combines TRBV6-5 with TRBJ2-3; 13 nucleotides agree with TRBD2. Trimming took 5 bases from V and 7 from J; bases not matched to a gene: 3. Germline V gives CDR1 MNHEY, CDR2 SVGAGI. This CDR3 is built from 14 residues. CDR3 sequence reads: CASSVTSGGYTQYF. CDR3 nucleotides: TGTGCCAGCAGTGTGACTAGCGGGGGGTATACGCAGTATTTT.